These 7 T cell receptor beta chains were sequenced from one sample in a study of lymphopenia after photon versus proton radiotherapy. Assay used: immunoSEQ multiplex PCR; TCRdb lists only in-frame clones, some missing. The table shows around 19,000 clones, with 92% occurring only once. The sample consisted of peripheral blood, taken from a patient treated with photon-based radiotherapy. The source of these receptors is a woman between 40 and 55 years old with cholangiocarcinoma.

The CDR3 coding sequence is TGTGCCAGCAGTAGCAACTCCCCCTACGAGCAGTACTTC. It is translated as CASSSNSPYEQYF. The rearrangement uses TRBV6-1 and TRBJ2-7; D ambiguous. CDR1 and CDR2 (germline): MNHNS, SASEGT. Trimming removed 5 bases from V and 2 bases from J, with 10 bases in between. This CDR3 region has 13 residues.

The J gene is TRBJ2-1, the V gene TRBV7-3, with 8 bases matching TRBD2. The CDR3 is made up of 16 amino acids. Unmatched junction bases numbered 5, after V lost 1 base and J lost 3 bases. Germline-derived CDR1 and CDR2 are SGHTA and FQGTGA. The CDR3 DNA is TGTGCCAGCAGCTTAAGTTCTAGCGGGCACTACAATGAGCAGTTCTTC. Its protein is CASSLSSSGHYNEQFF.

The DNA for the CDR3 is TGTGCCAGCAGCGGAGATAGCGGGGCCTGGTACAATGAGCAGTTCTTC. Translation gives CASSGDSGAWYNEQFF. The J gene is TRBJ2-1, the V gene TRBV9; 8 bases are shared with TRBD2. Germline loops: CDR1 SGDLS, CDR2 YYNGEE. CDR3 length equals 16 residues. With 3 bases clipped from V and 4 bases from J, the junction kept 9 bases outside the gene matches.

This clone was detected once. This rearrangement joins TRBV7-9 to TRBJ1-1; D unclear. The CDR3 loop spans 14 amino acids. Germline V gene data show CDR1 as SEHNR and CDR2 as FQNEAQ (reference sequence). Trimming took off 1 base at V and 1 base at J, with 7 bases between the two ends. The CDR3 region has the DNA TGTGCCAGCAGCTTAGGTTTCTCGAACACTGAAGCTTTCTTT. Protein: CASSLGFSNTEAFF.

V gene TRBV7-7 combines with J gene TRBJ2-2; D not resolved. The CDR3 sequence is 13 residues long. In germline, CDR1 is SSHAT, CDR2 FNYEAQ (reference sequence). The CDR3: CASVRANTGELFF. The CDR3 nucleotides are TGTGCTAGTGTAAGAGCGAACACCGGGGAGCTGTTTTTT.

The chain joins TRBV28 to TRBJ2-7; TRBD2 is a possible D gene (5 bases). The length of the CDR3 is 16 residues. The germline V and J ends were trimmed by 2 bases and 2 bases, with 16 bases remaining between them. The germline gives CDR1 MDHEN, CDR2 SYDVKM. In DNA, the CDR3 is TGTGCCAGCAGTTTAAAGTTCGGGGTAAGGCCCTACGAGCAGTACTTC. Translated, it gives CASSLKFGVRPYEQYF.

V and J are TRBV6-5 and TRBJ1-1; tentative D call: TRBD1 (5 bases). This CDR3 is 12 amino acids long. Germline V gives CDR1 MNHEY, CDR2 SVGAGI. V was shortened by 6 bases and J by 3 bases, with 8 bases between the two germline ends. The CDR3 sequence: CASRGPDTEAFF. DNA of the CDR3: TGTGCCAGCAGGGGGCCCGACACTGAAGCTTTCTTT.